These T cell receptor beta chains were read from a single sample in a study of blood T cell repertoires in COVID-19. The method was immunoSEQ multiplex PCR; TCRdb's version includes in-frame clones alone and lacks a portion of them. The sample yields some 100,000 clones, approximately 86% seen once. The sample taken for sequencing was peripheral blood. Receptors originate from a human donor in a cohort sampled during active COVID-19. Each CDR3 is given with its conserved first and last residue. The D gene is left open where the match is weak. Size values are once, few and many counts, or a class for expanded clones, and some rows have none.

D	size	V	J	DNA	CDR3
TRBD2	-	TRBV6-4	TRBJ2-2	TGTGCCAGCAGTCCCGGACTAGCCGGCGGGGAGCTGTTTTTT	CASSPGLAGGELFF
-	-	TRBV9	TRBJ2-3	TGTGCCAGCAGCGTAGCCCCCCAAGATACGCAGTATTTT	CASSVAPQDTQYF
TRBD2	-	TRBV18	TRBJ2-1	TGTGCCAGCTCACCACCGGGACTAGCGTTCTTC	CASSPPGLAFF
-	-	TRBV27	TRBJ2-7	TGTGCCAGCAGTTCCCCAGCGGACTCCTACGAGCAGTACTTC	CASSSPADSYEQYF
-	-	TRBV4-1	TRBJ2-7	TGCGCCAGCAGCCAATCACGGGGGTCGTTGTACGAGCAGTACTTC	CASSQSRGSLYEQYF
-	-	TRBV12-5	TRBJ2-5	TGTGCTAGTGGTTCTGAAGAGACCCAGTACTTC	CASGSEETQYF
TRBD1	many	TRBV19	TRBJ2-2	TGTGCCTGTCAGGGGGCTGGTAGCACCGGGGAGCTGTTTTTT	CACQGAGSTGELFF
-	few	TRBV7-2	TRBJ2-3	TGTGCCAGCAGCCGACAGAGAGATACGCAGTATTTT	CASSRQRDTQYF
-	-	TRBV12-3/TRBV12-4	TRBJ2-3	TGTGCCAGCAGTTTAGACTTCACAGATACGCAGTATTTT	CASSLDFTDTQYF
TRBD1	-	TRBV5-1	TRBJ2-1	TGCGCCAGCAGCCCAAGACAGGGTGTTAATGAGCAGTTCTTC	CASSPRQGVNEQFF
-	-	TRBV2	TRBJ2-7	TGTGCCAGCAAGGTACGGGGCGAGCAGTACTTC	CASKVRGEQYF
-	-	TRBV6-6	TRBJ2-7	TGTGCCAGCAGCCCCCAGGGTTCCTACGAGCAGTACTTC	CASSPQGSYEQYF
-	-	TRBV30	TRBJ1-1	TGTGCCTGGAGTGTACGTTGGGGCACGAACACTGAAGCTTTCTTT	CAWSVRWGTNTEAFF
-	-	TRBV6-2/TRBV6-3	TRBJ1-2	TGTGCCAGCAGTTACTCCGGGGAATGGTATGGCTACACCTTC	CASSYSGEWYGYTF
-	-	TRBV28	TRBJ2-7	TGTGCCAGCACCCCCGCCTCGAGCCTCTACGAGCAGTACTTC	CASTPASSLYEQYF
TRBD2	-	TRBV3-1/TRBV3-2	TRBJ2-4	TGTGCCAGCAGCCAATATCCGGGACTAGCGGGAGGGTCTGCCAAAAACATTCAGTACTTC	CASSQYPGLAGGSAKNIQYF
-	-	TRBV9	TRBJ2-7	TGTGCCAGCAGCGTAGAAGGAGTAGCGCCAAAAGAGCAGTACTTC	CASSVEGVAPKEQYF
-	-	TRBV21-1	TRBJ2-5	TGTGCCAGCAGCAAAGTCAGCAGGGTCTGGTGGGAGACCCAGTACTTC	CASSKVSRVWWETQYF